This T cell receptor (beta chain) was captured in a study of beta chain features in type 1 diabetes. Study as a whole: Comparable age, gender and cell yields were observed in patients relative to healthy donors.

About this clone itself: Antigen: not known.

TCRB transcripts that were expressed got sequenced, as all of the isolated RNA had been reverse transcribed. TCRdb's copy holds only in-frame clones and misses some; the assay was immunoSEQ multiplex PCR. This table holds roughly 500,000 clones, about 30% found once. CDR1 is SGHTA and CDR2 is FQGNSA in the germline V gene. There are 15 residues in the CDR3. Trimming pared 2 bases from V and 4 bases from J, leaving 14 bases between. General observations from the study: Compared with healthy donors, patients appeared to share more similar naive, central memory and regulatory TCRB repertoires.

What was sequenced was naive CD4+ T cells from blood. This sequence originates from a man in his late teens or twenties in good health. The chain links TRBV7-2 to TRBJ2-5; D is perhaps TRBD2 (5 bases). In DNA, the CDR3 is TGTGCCAGCAGCTTATCAGTGGGAGTGGTAGAGACCCAGTACTTC. Its protein is CASSLSVGVVETQYF.